The 4 T cell receptor beta chains reported below all come from one sample, sequenced in a study of cytomegalovirus exposure and HLA in healthy donors. PCR was performed using 60 Vbeta and 13 Jbeta primers. TCRdb's copy holds only in-frame clones and misses some; the assay was immunoSEQ multiplex PCR. This table holds more than 250,000 clones, around nine tenths found once. The sample comprised PBMCs. The source is a woman younger than 35 in good health and CMV-seronegative.

The chain recombines TRBV2 with TRBJ2-2, with TRBD1 as a possible D gene (5 bases). V was pared by 10 bases and J by 4 bases, with 16 bases between. The CDR3 covers 14 residues. Per the germline V gene, CDR1 is SNHLY and CDR2 is FYNNEI. The CDR3: CATGKGPTTGELFF. CDR3 DNA: TGTGCCACTGGGAAGGGGCCTACCACCGGGGAGCTGTTTTTT. The full variable domain, with the rest looked up from reference TRBV2 and TRBJ2-2, is EPEVTQTPSHQVTQMGQEVILRCVPISNHLYFYWYRQILGQKVEFLVSFYNNEISEKSEIFDDQFSVERPDGSNFTLKIRSTKLEDSAMYFCATGKGPTTGELFFGEGSRLTVL.

V usage is TRBV7-6 and J usage is TRBJ2-7; 8 bases map to TRBD1. The length of the CDR3 is 15 residues. The junction had 9 bases not matched to a gene; V was cut back by 5 bases and J by 3 bases. Germline CDR1 and CDR2: SGHVS and FNYEAQ. CDR3 in amino acids: CASSPAQGASYEQYF. The CDR3 DNA sequence: TGTGCCAGCAGCCCTGCGCAGGGGGCTAGCTACGAGCAGTACTTC.

The chain joins TRBV4-2 to TRBJ2-7, with a possible D match to TRBD1 (5 bases). The germline gives CDR1 LGHNA, CDR2 YNFKEQ. The V end lost 1 base, the J end lost 2 bases, and 9 bases lay between the germline ends. This CDR3 region has 14 residues. CDR3 bases: TGTGCCAGCAGCCAAGTAGCAGGGACCTACGAGCAGTACTTC. Its protein is CASSQVAGTYEQYF.

This clone was counted between two and nine times. The rearrangement uses TRBV25-1 and TRBJ1-2; possible D gene TRBD1, 6 bases. Trimming removed 3 bases at V and 4 bases at J, with 9 bases between. This CDR3 comprises 13 residues. The germline gives CDR1 MGHDK, CDR2 SYGVNS. The CDR3 sequence: CASSEGQTYGYTF. For the CDR3, the DNA is TGTGCCAGCAGTGAGGGACAAACCTATGGCTACACCTTC.